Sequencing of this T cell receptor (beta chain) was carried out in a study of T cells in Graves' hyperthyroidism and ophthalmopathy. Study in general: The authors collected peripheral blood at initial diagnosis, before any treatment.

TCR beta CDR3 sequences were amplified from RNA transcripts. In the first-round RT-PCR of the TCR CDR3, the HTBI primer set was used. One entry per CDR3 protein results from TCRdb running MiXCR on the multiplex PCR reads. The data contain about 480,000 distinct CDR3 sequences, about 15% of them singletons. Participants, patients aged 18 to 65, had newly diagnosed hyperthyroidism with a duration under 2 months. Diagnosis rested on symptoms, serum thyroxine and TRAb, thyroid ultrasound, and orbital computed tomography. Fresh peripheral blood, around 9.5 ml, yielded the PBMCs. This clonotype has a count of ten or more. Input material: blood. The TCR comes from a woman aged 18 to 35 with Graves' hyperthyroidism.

The CDR3 bases are TGTGCCAGCAGTTTGGCTTCCCAGTTCACAGATACGCAGTATTTT. It translates to CASSLASQFTDTQYF. This sequence joins TRBV12-3 or TRBV12-4 and TRBJ2-3; D ambiguous. The V gene lost 3 bases and the J gene lost 2 bases, with 12 bases spanning the gap. The CDR3 totals 15 residues.